Presented here are 5 T cell receptor beta chains from one specimen sequenced in a study of radiation and T cells in renal cell carcinoma (TCRdb year 2020). Libraries were constructed by the immunoSEQ multiplex PCR assay. What TCRdb holds here is the immuneACCESS table cut down to in-frame rearrangements. Part of the clones is not present; checked against another copy, under half of the missing clones reflect an unresolved V gene, and the others are unexplained. A total of some 150,000 clones appear in this sample, 70% to 90% of them only once. The ten largest clones add up to over 15% of the sample. The label giving this sample's time point can be read as: blood 4 weeks post-SBRT, at nephrectomy. The treatment or condition label corresponds to: 15 Gy SBRT to primary tumor, nephrectomy 4 weeks later. Sequencing used blood, obtained from a patient whose treatment included radiotherapy and nephrectomy. The receptors originated from a woman aged 45-60 years with renal cell carcinoma.

This sequence joins TRBV2 and TRBJ1-2, with 7 bases identical to TRBD1. Trimming cost V 7 bases and J 1 base; bases outside gene matches: 6. This CDR3 spans 14 amino acids. Germline V gives CDR1 SNHLY, CDR2 FYNNEI. CDR3 DNA: TGTGCCAGCACTCGAGACAGGGATAACTATGGCTACACCTTC. Protein: CASTRDRDNYGYTF.

The chain combines TRBV19 with TRBJ2-7, with TRBD1 as a possible D gene (5 bases). V lost 5 bases and J 9 bases, leaving 14 bases between the germline ends. This CDR3 is built from 12 residues. In germline, CDR1 is LNHDA, CDR2 SQIVND (reference sequence). The CDR3 DNA reads TGTGCCAGTAGTCCAGGGATATTTGGGCAGTACTTC. Translation: CASSPGIFGQYF.

This clone was seen more than once but under ten times. The rearrangement links TRBV30 to TRBJ2-3; D not certain. Trimming shortened V by 5 bases and J by 0 bases, and 9 bases separated the two germline ends. Germline V CDR1 and CDR2: GTSNPN, SVGIG (reference sequence). This CDR3 has 13 amino acids. CDR3 protein: CAWSRGSTDTQYF. The CDR3 DNA reads as TGTGCCTGGTCACGAGGTAGCACAGATACGCAGTATTTT. The whole variable domain, filled in from reference TRBV30 and TRBJ2-3, reads SQTIHQWPATLVQPVGSPLSLECTVEGTSNPNLYWYRQAAGRGLQLLFYSVGIGQISSEVPQNLSASRPQDRQFILSSKKLLLSDSGFYLCAWSRGSTDTQYFGPGTRLTVL.

This clone came up once. V gene TRBV27 combines with J gene TRBJ2-7; TRBD1 or TRBD2 may be the D gene (5 bases each). V lost 5 bases to trimming and J lost 5 bases, with 13 bases between them. The CDR3 loop spans 13 amino acids. Germline V gene lookup returns CDR1 MNHEY and CDR2 SMNVEV (reference sequence). CDR3 protein: CASSLTGANEQYF. The CDR3 coding sequence is TGTGCCAGCAGTCTGACCGGGGCGAACGAGCAGTACTTC.

As for this clone: The CDR3 ends on some other residue instead of the conserved phenylalanine or tryptophan, so this is likely a read error. This sequence joins TRBV19 and TRBJ1-2, with D unclear. The CDR3 loop spans 12 amino acids. Trimming took 3 bases from V and 6 from J, leaving 8 bases between them. The germline CDR1 and CDR2 sequences are LNHDA and SQIVND (reference sequence). The CDR3 DNA is TGTGCCAGTAGTATCGCCCGAGATGGCTACACCGTC. Its translation is CASSIARDGYTV.